The sequence of this T cell receptor (beta chain) was determined in a study of identical twins (dated by TCRdb to about 2016). Regarding the study in general: TCR alpha and beta repertoires from monozygotic twins, unrelated adults of various ages and cord blood were deep-sequenced to test whether fetal clonotypes persist. To rule out contamination, replicate twin experiments were performed at different times with different library preparation protocols.

Every donor in the study was a healthy Caucasian. Three pairs of female monozygotic twins, all aged roughly 18 to 29 years, were included in the twin cohort. Peripheral blood mononuclear cells were the source from which RNA for the TCR libraries was isolated. Library prep was done by 5' RACE. TCRdb shows the sequencer as Illumina HiSeq 2000. Template switching introduced a universal primer binding site; the final cDNA contained a unique molecular identifier, enabling accurate counting of TCR cDNA molecules. First-strand cDNA for TCR alpha and beta chains was synthesized from specific primers in the conserved constant-segment region. Each cDNA library was double barcoded, with a SMART-Mk sample barcode plus Illumina barcodes, to control for contamination. Two successive PCR steps introduced TruSeq adapter sequences along with Illumina sample barcodes. The Illumina HiSeq platform was used with custom primers to sequence TCR alpha and beta cDNA libraries. From the authors' description of their analysis: MiGEC processed the raw reads to extract unique molecular identifiers, while MiXCR was used to determine the CDR3 positions. For each individual, recombination models were inferred using an EM algorithm with the repgenHMM and IGoR tools. Shared clonotype analysis was performed with the tcR package in R, normalizing sharing by the product of cloneset sizes. Out-of-frame nonproductive sequences were analyzed to study raw recombination free of thymic and clonal selection effects. TCRdb applied fastp at Q25 and MiXCR to the public reads, then kept only in-frame beta chains. Rows with one shared CDR3 protein collapse into an entry with the most common genes and DNA. The V and J calls were not made by the authors but by TCRdb's processing. This sample gives hundreds of thousands of distinct CDR3 sequences in total; 18% of them show up just once. The top ten constitute about an eighth of the sample.

Remarks on this clonotype: Its antigen has not been determined. It has no much larger one-base neighbor in the sample; base qualities were not kept.

General findings and caveats noted by the study authors: Compared with coincidental sharing between unrelated individuals, out-of-frame TCR alpha sequences shared between twins showed an excess of sequences with low generation probability. Excess twin sharing in beta out-of-frame sequences was weaker because fewer shared sequences lowered the signal-to-noise ratio. Zero-insertion analyses could be partly confounded by invariant T cells such as MAIT and iNKT, although diverse VJ usage argued against such confounding for most clonotypes. Because the same donors could not be followed over many years, the conclusions relied on cross-sectional statistical analysis. Abundant cord blood beta clonotypes had fewer insertions, young adult naive repertoires showed a similar but weaker trend, and memory repertoires showed no such trend. In monozygotic twins, out-of-frame TCR alpha sharing was systematically underestimated by recombination models, although the models agreed with sharing between unrelated individuals.

Trimming takes 6 bases off V and 0 bases off J; junction bases not matched to a gene: 13. The CDR1 and CDR2 encoded by the germline V gene are MDHEN and SYDVKM. Inclusive of the bounding cysteine and phenylalanine, the CDR3 is 18 residues long. Only the CDR3 DNA is retained, 54 bases long and in frame from the first base. Another study also made use of these data, one on T cells expressing NK-cell markers. Drawing on the second study: Three sorted T-cell subsets (CD3+CD56+NKG2C+, CD3+CD56+NKG2C- and CD3+CD56-NKG2C+) from several donors had their TCR beta-chain repertoires profiled. Of the eight sequenced donors, seven were found to be HCMV-seropositive and one was found to be HCMV-seronegative. To restrict sorting to alphabetaTCR-expressing T cells, an anti-gammadeltaTCR antibody was added in several experiments. For five or six donors, the dominant CD3+CD56+NKG2C+ clonotypes were among the top 10 CD8+ clonotypes and accounted for about 1.0-8% of CD8+ T cells. Those dominant clonotypes were again the most abundant among CD3+CD56-NKG2C+ cells in a few donors, at roughly 28.3-60.1%. Whether the expanded NKG2C-expressing T cell clones were specific for HCMV antigens remained unclear. The study sequenced eight donors, all healthy volunteers chosen at random: three men and five women. To determine HCMV serostatus, a commercial ELISA kit was used to detect HCMV-specific IgG in serum. For roughly six donors, bulk peripheral blood T-cell repertoires were additionally sequenced from unsorted PBMC. Reads were demultiplexed and grouped by UMI with MIGEC, and clonotypes were assembled and quantified with MiTCR. To exclude erroneous sequences, any TCR cDNA sequence not supported by at least two reads was discarded. Downstream repertoire analysis used the tcR package, and clonotypes were matched across fractions by CDR3 nucleotide sequence plus V segment. Antigen specificity was annotated against VDJdb with VDJmatch, allowing one amino acid substitution in CDR3.

This sequence originates from a woman aged 18-29 years in good health. The sequence is built from TRBV28 and TRBJ2-3, with 9 bases matching TRBD2. The sequencing sample was made of PBMCs. At the DNA level, the sequence is TGTGCCAGCAGACGTTTTAGGGCTAGCGGGACTAGCACAGATACGCAGTATTTT. Its product reads: CASRRFRASGTSTDTQYF. Supplemented by the reference TRBV28 and TRBJ2-3 proteins around the CDR3, the complete variable domain is DVKVTQSSRYLVKRTGEKVFLECVQDMDHENMFWYRQDPGLGLRLIYFSYDVKMKEKGDIPEGYSVSREKKERFSLILESASTNQTSMYLCASRRFRASGTSTDTQYFGPGTRLTVL.